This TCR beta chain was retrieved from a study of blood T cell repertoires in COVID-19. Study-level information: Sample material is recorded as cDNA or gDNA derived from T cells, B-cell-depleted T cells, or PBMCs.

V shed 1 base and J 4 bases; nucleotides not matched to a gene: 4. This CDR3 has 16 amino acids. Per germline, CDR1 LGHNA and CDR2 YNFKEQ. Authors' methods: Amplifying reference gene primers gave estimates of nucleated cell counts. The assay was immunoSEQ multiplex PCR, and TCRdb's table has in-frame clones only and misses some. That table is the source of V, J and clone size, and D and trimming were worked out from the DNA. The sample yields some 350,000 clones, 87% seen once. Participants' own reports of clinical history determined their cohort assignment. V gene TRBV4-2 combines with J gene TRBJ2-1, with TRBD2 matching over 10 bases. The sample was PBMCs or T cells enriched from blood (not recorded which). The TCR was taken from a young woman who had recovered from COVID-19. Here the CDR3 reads CASSQGDSGGYNEQFF. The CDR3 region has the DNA TGTGCCAGCAGCCAAGGAGATAGCGGGGGGTACAATGAGCAGTTCTTC.